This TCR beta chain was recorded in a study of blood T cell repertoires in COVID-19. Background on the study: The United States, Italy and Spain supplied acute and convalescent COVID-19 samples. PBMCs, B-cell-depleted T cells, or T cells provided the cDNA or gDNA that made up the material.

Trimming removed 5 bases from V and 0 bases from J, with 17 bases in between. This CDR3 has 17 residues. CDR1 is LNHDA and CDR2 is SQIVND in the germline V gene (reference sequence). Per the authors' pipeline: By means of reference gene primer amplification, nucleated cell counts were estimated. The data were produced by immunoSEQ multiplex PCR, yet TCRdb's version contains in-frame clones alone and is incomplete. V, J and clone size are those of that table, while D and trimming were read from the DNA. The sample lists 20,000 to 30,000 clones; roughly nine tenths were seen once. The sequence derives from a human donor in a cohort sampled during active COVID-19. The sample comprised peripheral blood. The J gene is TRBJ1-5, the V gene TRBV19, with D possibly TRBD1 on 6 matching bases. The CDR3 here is CASSETGLGVSNQPQHF. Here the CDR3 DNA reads TGTGCCAGTAGTGAAACAGGGCTCGGGGTTAGCAATCAGCCCCAGCATTTT.